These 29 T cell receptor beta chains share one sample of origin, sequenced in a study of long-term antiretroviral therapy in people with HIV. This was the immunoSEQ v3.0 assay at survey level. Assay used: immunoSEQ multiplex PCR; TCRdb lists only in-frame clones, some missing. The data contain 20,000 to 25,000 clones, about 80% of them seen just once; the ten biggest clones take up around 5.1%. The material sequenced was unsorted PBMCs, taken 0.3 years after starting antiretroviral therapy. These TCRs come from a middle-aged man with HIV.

The CDR3: CASSFSNGDRLAYEQYF. The CDR3 DNA sequence: TGTGCCAGCAGTTTCAGTAACGGGGACAGGCTAGCCTACGAGCAGTACTTC. The chain combines TRBV28 with TRBJ2-7, with 8 bases identical to TRBD1. Germline CDR1 is MDHEN and CDR2 is SYDVKM. CDR3 length: 17 amino acids. The ends lost 3 bases at V and 2 bases at J; junction bases unmatched: 12.

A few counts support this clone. CDR3 nucleotide sequence: TGCAGTGCTAGTGGCAACTATGGCTACACCTTC. Protein: CSASGNYGYTF. The chain joins TRBV20-1 to TRBJ1-2, with D hard to call. V was trimmed by 3 bases and J by 2 bases, leaving 4 bases between them. Germline-derived CDR1 and CDR2 are DFQATT and SNEGSKA (reference sequence). The CDR3 covers 11 residues.

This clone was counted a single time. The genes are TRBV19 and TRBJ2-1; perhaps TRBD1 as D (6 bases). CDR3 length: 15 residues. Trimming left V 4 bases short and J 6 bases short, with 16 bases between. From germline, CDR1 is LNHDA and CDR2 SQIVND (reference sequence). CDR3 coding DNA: TGTGCCAGTAGTAGAACAGGGCCCGAAGGCAATGAGCAGTTCTTC. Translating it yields CASSRTGPEGNEQFF.

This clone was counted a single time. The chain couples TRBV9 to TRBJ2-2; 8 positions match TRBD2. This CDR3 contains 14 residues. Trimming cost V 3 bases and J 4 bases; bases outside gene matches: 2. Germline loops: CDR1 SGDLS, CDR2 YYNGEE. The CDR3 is CASSGSGITGELFF. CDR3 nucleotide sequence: TGTGCCAGCAGCGGTAGCGGGATCACCGGGGAGCTGTTTTTT.

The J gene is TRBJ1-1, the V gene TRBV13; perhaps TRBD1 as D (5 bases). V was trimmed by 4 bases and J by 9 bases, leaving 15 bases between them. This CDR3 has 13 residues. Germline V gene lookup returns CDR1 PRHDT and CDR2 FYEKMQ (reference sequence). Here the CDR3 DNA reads TGTGCCAGCAGCTCCTCTTTGGGACCGCAAGCTTTCTTT. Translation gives CASSSSLGPQAFF. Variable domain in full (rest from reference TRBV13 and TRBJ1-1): AAGVIQSPRHLIKEKRETATLKCYPIPRHDTVYWYQQGPGQDPQFLISFYEKMQSDKGSIPDRFSAQQFSDYHSELNMSSLELGDSALYFCASSSSLGPQAFFGQGTRLTVV.

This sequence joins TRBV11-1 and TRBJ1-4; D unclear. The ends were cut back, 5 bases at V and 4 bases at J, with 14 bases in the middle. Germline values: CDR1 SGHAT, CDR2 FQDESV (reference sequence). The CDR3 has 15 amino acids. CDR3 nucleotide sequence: TGTGCCAGCAGCCCAGTACGTCATTTTAATGAAAAACTGTTTTTT. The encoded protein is CASSPVRHFNEKLFF.

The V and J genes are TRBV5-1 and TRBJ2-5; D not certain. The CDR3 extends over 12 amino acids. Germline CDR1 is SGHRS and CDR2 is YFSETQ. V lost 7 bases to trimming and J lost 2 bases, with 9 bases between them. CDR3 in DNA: TGCGCCAGCGCACGGGCTCAAGAGACCCAGTACTTC. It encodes CASARAQETQYF.

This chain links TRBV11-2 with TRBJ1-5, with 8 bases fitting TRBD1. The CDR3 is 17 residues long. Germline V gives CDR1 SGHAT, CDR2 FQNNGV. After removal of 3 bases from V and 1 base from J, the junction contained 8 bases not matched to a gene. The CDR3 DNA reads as TGTGCCAGCAGCTTTGACAGGGGACGTCTGAGCAATCAGCCCCAGCATTTT. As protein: CASSFDRGRLSNQPQHF.

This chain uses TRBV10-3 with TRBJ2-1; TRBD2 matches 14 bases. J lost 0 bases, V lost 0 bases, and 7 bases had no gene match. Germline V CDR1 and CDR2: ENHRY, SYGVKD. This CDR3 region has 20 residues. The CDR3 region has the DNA TGTGCCATCAGTGAGTCGTTGACTAGCGGGGGGGTTACCTCCTACAATGAGCAGTTCTTC. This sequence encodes CAISESLTSGGVTSYNEQFF.

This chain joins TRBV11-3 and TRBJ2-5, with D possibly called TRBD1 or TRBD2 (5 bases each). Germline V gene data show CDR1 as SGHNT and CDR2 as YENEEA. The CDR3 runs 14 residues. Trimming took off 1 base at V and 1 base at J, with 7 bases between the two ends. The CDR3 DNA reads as TGTGCCAGCAGCTTAGGAGGGACCCAAGAGACCCAGTACTTC. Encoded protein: CASSLGGTQETQYF.

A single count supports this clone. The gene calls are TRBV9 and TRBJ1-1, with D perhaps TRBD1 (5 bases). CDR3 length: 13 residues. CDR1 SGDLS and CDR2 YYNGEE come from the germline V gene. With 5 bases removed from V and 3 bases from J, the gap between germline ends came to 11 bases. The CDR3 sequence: CASRPFRDTEAFF. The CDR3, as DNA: TGTGCCAGCAGACCCTTCAGGGACACTGAAGCTTTCTTT. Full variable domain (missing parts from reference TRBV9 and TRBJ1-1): DSGVTQTPKHLITATGQRVTLRCSPRSGDLSVYWYQQSLDQGLQFLIQYYNGEERAKGNILERFSAQQFPDLHSELNLSSLELGDSALYFCASRPFRDTEAFFGQGTRLTVV.

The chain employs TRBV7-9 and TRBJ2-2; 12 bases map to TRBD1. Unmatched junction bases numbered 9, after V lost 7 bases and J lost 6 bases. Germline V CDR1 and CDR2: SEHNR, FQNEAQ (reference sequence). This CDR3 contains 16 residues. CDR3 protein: CASTLRDRGRPGELFF. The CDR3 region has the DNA TGTGCCAGCACCCTAAGGGACAGGGGGCGCCCCGGGGAGCTGTTTTTT.

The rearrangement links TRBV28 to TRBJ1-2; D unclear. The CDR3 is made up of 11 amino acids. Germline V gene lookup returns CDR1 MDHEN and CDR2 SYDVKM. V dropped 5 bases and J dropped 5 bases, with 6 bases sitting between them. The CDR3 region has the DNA TGTGCCAGCAGTATCATGTATGGCTACACCTTC. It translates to CASSIMYGYTF.

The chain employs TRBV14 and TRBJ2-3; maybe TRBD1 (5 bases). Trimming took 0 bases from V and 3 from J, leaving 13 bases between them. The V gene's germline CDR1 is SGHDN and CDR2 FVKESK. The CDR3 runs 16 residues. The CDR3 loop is CASSQDAGLRTDTQYF. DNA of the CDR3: TGTGCCAGCAGCCAAGATGCAGGGCTACGGACAGATACGCAGTATTTT.

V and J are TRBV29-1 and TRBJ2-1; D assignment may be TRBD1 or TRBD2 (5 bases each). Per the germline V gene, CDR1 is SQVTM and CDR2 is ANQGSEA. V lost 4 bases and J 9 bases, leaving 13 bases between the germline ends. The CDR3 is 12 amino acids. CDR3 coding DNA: TGCAGCGTTGTATTTGGGGCGGGTGAGCAGTTCTTC. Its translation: CSVVFGAGEQFF.

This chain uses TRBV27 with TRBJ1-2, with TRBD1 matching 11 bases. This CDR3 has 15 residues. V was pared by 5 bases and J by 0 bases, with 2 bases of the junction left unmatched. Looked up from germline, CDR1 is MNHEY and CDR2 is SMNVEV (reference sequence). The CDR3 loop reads CASSPGQGANYGYTF. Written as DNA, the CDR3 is TGTGCCAGCAGTCCGGGACAGGGGGCTAACTATGGCTACACCTTC.

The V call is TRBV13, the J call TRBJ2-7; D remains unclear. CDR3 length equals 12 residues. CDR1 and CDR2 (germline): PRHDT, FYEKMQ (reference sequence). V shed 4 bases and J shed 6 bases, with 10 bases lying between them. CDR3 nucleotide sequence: TGTGCCAGCAGCTCCCTTGGGTCCGAGCAGTACTTC. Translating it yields CASSSLGSEQYF.

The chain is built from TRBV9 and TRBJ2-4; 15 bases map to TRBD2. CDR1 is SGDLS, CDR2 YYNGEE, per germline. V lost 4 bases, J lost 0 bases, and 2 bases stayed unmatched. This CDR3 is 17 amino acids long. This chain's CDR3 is CASSPGLAGGAKNIQYF. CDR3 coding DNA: TGTGCCAGCAGCCCGGGACTAGCGGGAGGAGCCAAAAACATTCAGTACTTC.

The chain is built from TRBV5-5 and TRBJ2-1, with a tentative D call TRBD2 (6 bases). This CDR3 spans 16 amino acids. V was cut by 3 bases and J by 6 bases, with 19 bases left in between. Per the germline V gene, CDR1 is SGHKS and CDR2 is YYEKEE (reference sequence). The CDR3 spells CASSSLAAPPINEQFF. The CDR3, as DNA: TGTGCCAGCAGCTCCTTAGCGGCCCCACCCATCAATGAGCAGTTCTTC. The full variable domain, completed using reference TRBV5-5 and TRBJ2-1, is DAGVTQSPTHLIKTRGQQVTLRCSPISGHKSVSWYQQVLGQGPQFIFQYYEKEERGRGNFPDRFSARQFPNYSSELNVNALLLGDSALYLCASSSLAAPPINEQFFGPGTRLTVL.

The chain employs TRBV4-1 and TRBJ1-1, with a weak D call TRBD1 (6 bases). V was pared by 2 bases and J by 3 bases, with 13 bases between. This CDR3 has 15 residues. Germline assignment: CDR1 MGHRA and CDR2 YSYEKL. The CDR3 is CASSQLGGRDTEAFF. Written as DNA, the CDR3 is TGCGCCAGCAGCCAACTAGGGGGGAGAGACACTGAAGCTTTCTTT.

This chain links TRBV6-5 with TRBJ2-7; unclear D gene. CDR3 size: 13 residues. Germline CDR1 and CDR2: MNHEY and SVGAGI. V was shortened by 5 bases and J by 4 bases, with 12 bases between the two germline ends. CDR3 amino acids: CASSRLPQYEQYF. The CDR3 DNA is TGTGCCAGCAGTCGCCTCCCCCAATACGAGCAGTACTTC.

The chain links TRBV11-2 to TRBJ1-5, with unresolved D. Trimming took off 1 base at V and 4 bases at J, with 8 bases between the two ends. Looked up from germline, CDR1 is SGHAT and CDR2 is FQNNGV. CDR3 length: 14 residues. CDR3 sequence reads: CASSLGPRNQPQHF. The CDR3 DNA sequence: TGTGCCAGCAGCTTAGGACCGAGGAATCAGCCCCAGCATTTT.

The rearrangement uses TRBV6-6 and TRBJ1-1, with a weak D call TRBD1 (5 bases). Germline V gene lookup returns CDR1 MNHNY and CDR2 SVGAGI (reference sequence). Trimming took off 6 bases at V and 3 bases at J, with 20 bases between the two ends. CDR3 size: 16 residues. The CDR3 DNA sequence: TGTGCCAGCAGCCTCCCCGAGGCAGGGAGTTACACTGAAGCTTTCTTT. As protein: CASSLPEAGSYTEAFF.

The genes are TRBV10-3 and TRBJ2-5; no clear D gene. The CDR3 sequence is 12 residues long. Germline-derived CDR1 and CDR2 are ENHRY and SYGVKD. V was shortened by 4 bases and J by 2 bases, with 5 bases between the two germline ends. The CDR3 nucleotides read TGTGCCATCAGTGCCCTACAAGAGACCCAGTACTTC. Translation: CAISALQETQYF.

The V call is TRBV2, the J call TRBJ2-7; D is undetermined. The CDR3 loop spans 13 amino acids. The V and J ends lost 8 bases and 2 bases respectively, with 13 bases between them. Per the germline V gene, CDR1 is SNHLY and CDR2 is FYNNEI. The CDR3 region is CASLGPVTYEQYF. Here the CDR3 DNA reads TGTGCCAGCCTTGGCCCGGTAACCTACGAGCAGTACTTC.

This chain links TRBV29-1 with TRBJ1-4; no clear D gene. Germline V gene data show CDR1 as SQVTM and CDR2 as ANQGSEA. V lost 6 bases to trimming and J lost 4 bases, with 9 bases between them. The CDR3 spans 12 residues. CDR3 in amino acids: CSVYTDNEKLFF. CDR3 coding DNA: TGCAGCGTCTACACGGATAATGAAAAACTGTTTTTT. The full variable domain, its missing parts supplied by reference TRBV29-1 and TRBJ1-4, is SAVISQKPSRDICQRGTSLTIQCQVDSQVTMMFWYRQQPGQSLTLIATANQGSEATYESGFVIDKFPISRPNLTFSTLTVSNMSPEDSSIYLCSVYTDNEKLFFGSGTQLSVL.

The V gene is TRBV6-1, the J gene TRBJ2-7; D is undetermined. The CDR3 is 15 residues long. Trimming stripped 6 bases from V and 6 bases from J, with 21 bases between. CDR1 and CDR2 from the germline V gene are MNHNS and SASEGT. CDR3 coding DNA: TGTGCCAGCAGAGTCTTAATCGGCCAAATGAGCGAGCAGTACTTC. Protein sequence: CASRVLIGQMSEQYF.

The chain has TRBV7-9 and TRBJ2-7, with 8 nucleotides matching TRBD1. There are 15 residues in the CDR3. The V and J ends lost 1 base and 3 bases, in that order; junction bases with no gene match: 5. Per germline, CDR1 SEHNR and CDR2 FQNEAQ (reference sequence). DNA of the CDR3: TGTGCCAGCAGCTTAGGACGGGACAGGCACTACGAGCAGTACTTC. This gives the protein CASSLGRDRHYEQYF.

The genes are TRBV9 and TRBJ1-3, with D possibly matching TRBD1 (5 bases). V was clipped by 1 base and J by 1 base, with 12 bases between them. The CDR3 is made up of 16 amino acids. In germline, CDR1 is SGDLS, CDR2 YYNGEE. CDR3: CASSVSREGSGNTIYF. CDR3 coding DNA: TGTGCCAGCAGCGTATCCCGTGAGGGGTCTGGAAACACCATATATTTT.